The clone carrying this T cell receptor (beta chain) was recorded only once. Original handling: It was from reference gene primer amplification that nucleated cell counts were estimated. The table came from immunoSEQ multiplex PCR; TCRdb's copy has only in-frame clones and leaves some out. The DNA gave D and trimming, while V, J and clone size come from that table. The sample comprises approximately 52,000 clones, approximately 86% of which are singletons, and roughly 1.3% rests with the top ten. Looked up from germline, CDR1 is SGHDT and CDR2 is YYEEEE. The CDR3 loop spans 14 amino acids. The junction had 6 bases not matched to a gene; V was cut back by 6 bases and J by 6 bases. The data stem from a study of blood T cell repertoires in COVID-19.

The chain joins TRBV5-6 to TRBJ1-2; 12 nucleotides line up with TRBD1. The sequence came from a man between 60 and 75 years old with acute or convalescent COVID-19. Sequencing was done on a sample of peripheral blood. CDR3 sequence: CASKGTGGDDGYTF. CDR3 nucleotides: TGTGCCAGCAAAGGGACAGGGGGCGATGATGGCTACACCTTC.